This is a list of T cell receptor beta chains from one sample in a study of blood T cell repertoires in COVID-19. Sequencing was performed with immunoSEQ multiplex PCR; in TCRdb, only in-frame clones are kept and a portion is missing. The sample yields roughly 160,000 clones, 82% seen once. Sequences were obtained from PBMCs or T cells enriched from blood (not recorded which). All receptors derive from a man aged 50 to 59 who had recovered from COVID-19. CDR3s include the opening cysteine and the closing phenylalanine or tryptophan. D genes are given only for firm matches. The listing skips clone size in some rows; elsewhere it reads once, few, many or a size class.

clone size,D gene,V gene,J gene,CDR3 protein,CDR3 DNA
.,.,TRBV10-2,TRBJ2-7,CASGESTYEQYF,TGCGCGTCGGGGGAGTCGACCTACGAGCAGTACTTC
.,TRBD2,TRBV7-9,TRBJ2-7,CASSFSTSGMFEQYF,TGTGCCAGCAGCTTCAGTACTAGCGGGATGTTCGAGCAGTACTTC
.,.,TRBV5-4,TRBJ1-2,CASSSDQVSYGYTF,TGTGCCAGCAGCTCCGACCAGGTCTCCTATGGCTACACCTTC
.,TRBD2,TRBV3-1/TRBV3-2,TRBJ2-5,CASSPRLAGGRETQYF,TGTGCCAGCAGCCCTAGACTAGCGGGGGGCCGGGAGACCCAGTACTTC
.,TRBD2,TRBV20-1,TRBJ2-7,CSASYPGLAVYEQYF,TGCAGTGCTAGTTATCCGGGACTAGCGGTTTACGAGCAGTACTTC
.,.,TRBV6-5,TRBJ2-7,CASSAGQKSYEQYF,TGTGCCAGCAGCGCGGGACAGAAATCCTACGAGCAGTACTTC
.,.,TRBV7-9,TRBJ2-2,CASTPWTNGELFF,TGTGCCAGCACCCCCTGGACAAACGGGGAGCTGTTTTTT
.,TRBD1,TRBV7-6,TRBJ1-1,CASSLGTGGAGTEAFF,TGTGCCAGCAGCTTAGGGACAGGGGGCGCGGGCACTGAAGCTTTCTTT
.,TRBD2,TRBV14,TRBJ2-1,CASSGSWRGGSYNEQFF,TGTGCCAGCAGTGGTTCCTGGCGGGGGGGGTCCTACAATGAGCAGTTCTTC
once,TRBD1,TRBV5-6,TRBJ2-7,CASSSLQGARYEQYF,TGTGCCAGCAGCTCCCTACAGGGGGCACGTTACGAGCAGTACTTC
.,.,TRBV19,TRBJ2-3,CASSRLQEQDTQYF,TGTGCCAGTAGCCGATTACAGGAGCAAGATACGCAGTATTTT
.,TRBD1,TRBV11-2,TRBJ1-4,CASSPIGDRVFYRRKLFF,TGTGCCAGCAGCCCAATCGGGGACAGGGTATTTTATAGGCGAAAACTGTTTTTT
few,.,TRBV10-3,TRBJ1-2,CAIAVEKRDNSYGYTF,TGTGCCATCGCCGTCGAGAAAAGGGACAATAGCTATGGCTACACCTTC
.,TRBD1,TRBV30,TRBJ1-5,CAWNNRQGVRQPQHF,TGTGCCTGGAACAATCGACAGGGGGTACGGCAGCCCCAGCATTTT
.,TRBD1,TRBV19,TRBJ2-2,CAIKRGGNTGELFF,TGTGCCATAAAACGAGGGGGCAACACCGGGGAGCTGTTTTTT
.,.,TRBV18,TRBJ1-1,CASSGGMVNTEAFF,TGTGCCAGCTCAGGGGGCATGGTGAACACTGAAGCTTTCTTT
.,.,TRBV6-5,TRBJ1-4,CASSLTGASNEKLFF,TGTGCCAGCAGTTTAACAGGAGCCTCTAATGAAAAACTGTTTTTT
.,.,TRBV7-9,TRBJ2-7,CASSLDGGAEDEQYF,TGTGCCAGCAGCTTAGATGGGGGGGCAGAGGACGAGCAGTACTTC
.,TRBD2,TRBV27,TRBJ2-1,CASSSVAGGYNEQFF,TGTGCCAGCAGTTCGGTAGCGGGAGGCTACAATGAGCAGTTCTTC
.,.,TRBV12-2,TRBJ2-1,CASRPRNEQFF,TGTGCAAGTCGCCCCCGTAATGAGCAGTTCTTC
.,.,TRBV7-3,TRBJ1-1,CASSLSPTGMNTEAFF,TGTGCCAGCAGCTTAAGCCCTACGGGGATGAACACTGAAGCTTTCTTT
.,.,TRBV5-6,TRBJ2-7,CASSRTGTYEQYF,TGTGCCAGCAGCCGGACGGGGACCTACGAGCAGTACTTC
.,TRBD1,TRBV11-2,TRBJ2-3,CASSPPRETGRTDTQYF,TGTGCCAGCAGCCCCCCCCGAGAGACAGGGCGCACAGATACGCAGTATTTT
.,.,TRBV28,TRBJ2-7,CASRTGISYEQYF,TGTGCCAGCAGGACGGGAATCTCCTACGAGCAGTACTTC
.,.,TRBV9,TRBJ1-1,CASSVRQANTEAFF,TGTGCCAGCAGCGTAAGACAGGCGAACACTGAAGCTTTCTTT
.,.,TRBV24-1,TRBJ2-3,CATSDFSLAADTQYF,TGTGCCACCAGTGATTTTAGCCTAGCTGCAGATACGCAGTATTTT
.,TRBD1,TRBV5-1,TRBJ1-1,CASSFSGGLTEAFF,TGCGCCAGCAGCTTTTCAGGGGGCCTCACTGAAGCTTTCTTT
.,TRBD2,TRBV4-1,TRBJ2-5,CASSQDRTSVKTQYF,TGCGCCAGCAGCCAAGACAGGACTAGCGTAAAGACCCAGTACTTC
.,TRBD1,TRBV5-8,TRBJ1-2,CASSIIMGQNYGYTF,TGTGCCAGCAGCATTATAATGGGACAGAACTATGGCTACACCTTC
.,.,TRBV28,TRBJ2-7,CASSLWVGQGANYEQYF,TGTGCCAGCAGTTTATGGGTGGGACAAGGAGCGAACTACGAGCAGTACTTC
.,.,TRBV15,TRBJ2-3,CATSSDSPNTDTQYF,TGTGCCACCAGCTCGGACAGCCCTAACACAGATACGCAGTATTTT
.,.,TRBV7-9,TRBJ1-6,CASSRYGGPLHF,TGTGCCAGCAGCCGGTACGGGGGACCCCTCCACTTT
.,TRBD2,TRBV28,TRBJ2-7,CASTTPAGASYEQYF,TGTGCCAGCACCACTCCGGCGGGAGCCTCCTACGAGCAGTACTTC
.,.,TRBV12-3/TRBV12-4,TRBJ1-1,CASSLRWQGEAFF,TGTGCCAGCAGTTTAAGGTGGCAGGGAGAAGCTTTCTTT
.,.,TRBV11-2,TRBJ2-1,CASSLQGSAYNEQFF,TGTGCCAGCAGCTTACAGGGCTCGGCGTACAATGAGCAGTTCTTC
.,TRBD1,TRBV24-1,TRBJ2-3,CATRDRTDTQYF,TGTGCCACCCGGGACAGGACAGATACGCAGTATTTT
.,.,TRBV11-3,TRBJ2-3,CASSLGGWSGSTDTQYF,TGTGCCAGCAGCTTGGGGGGTTGGAGCGGGAGCACAGATACGCAGTATTTT
.,.,TRBV27,TRBJ2-7,CASSPLGGRLSYEQYF,TGTGCCAGCAGCCCCCTGGGGGGGCGTCTCTCCTACGAGCAGTACTTC
.,TRBD1,TRBV7-9,TRBJ1-6,CASSTGTAGSPLHF,TGTGCCAGCAGTACCGGGACAGCGGGTTCACCCCTCCACTTT
.,TRBD1,TRBV18,TRBJ2-5,CASSPLRGQIQETQYF,TGTGCCAGCTCACCACTTCGGGGACAGATACAAGAGACCCAGTACTTC
.,.,TRBV28,TRBJ1-1,CASSSSGRPTEAFF,TGTGCCAGCAGTTCCTCCGGGAGGCCCACTGAAGCTTTCTTT
.,TRBD1,TRBV3-1/TRBV3-2,TRBJ2-1,CASSLGTVYNEQFF,TGTGCCAGCAGTCTAGGGACAGTCTACAATGAGCAGTTCTTC
.,.,TRBV21-1,TRBJ2-6,CASSKGTWETGANVLTF,TGTGCCAGCAGCAAAGGTACGTGGGAGACTGGGGCCAACGTCCTGACTTTC
.,TRBD1,TRBV30,TRBJ2-7,CAWSTGTGGFEQYF,TGTGCCTGGTCGACCGGGACAGGGGGTTTCGAGCAGTACTTC
.,.,TRBV6-5,TRBJ1-1,CASSFGGNTEAFF,TGTGCCAGCAGTTTTGGGGGCAACACTGAAGCTTTCTTT
once,.,TRBV4-1,TRBJ2-2,CASSQGLGLASTGELFF,TGCGCCAGCAGCCAAGGTCTCGGGCTAGCGAGCACCGGGGAGCTGTTTTTT
.,.,TRBV21-1,TRBJ1-1,CASSKGPGRDSEAFF,TGTGCCAGCAGCAAAGGGCCAGGGAGGGACTCTGAAGCTTTCTTT
.,.,TRBV18,TRBJ2-5,CASSPDFNEETQYF,TGTGCCAGCTCACCGGACTTCAACGAAGAGACCCAGTACTTC
.,TRBD2,TRBV18,TRBJ2-2,CASSSETGGDTGELFF,TGTGCCAGCTCATCCGAGACTGGGGGGGACACCGGGGAGCTGTTTTTT
.,.,TRBV6-5,TRBJ1-4,CASRQGGGKLFF,TGTGCCAGCAGGCAGGGAGGCGGAAAACTGTTTTTT
.,.,TRBV12-3/TRBV12-4,TRBJ2-7,CASSLFGQGSYF,.
.,.,TRBV30,TRBJ1-6,CAWSVSGGSYNSPLHF,TGTGCCTGGAGTGTATCCGGGGGGAGCTATAATTCACCCCTCCACTTT
once,.,TRBV2,TRBJ2-3,CASSEIWESTDTQYF,TGTGCCAGCAGTGAAATTTGGGAGAGCACAGATACGCAGTATTTT